Shown below are 10 T cell receptor beta chains from a single sample sequenced in a study of Graves' ophthalmopathy and Graves' hyperthyroidism. Amplified material comprised TCR beta CDR3 regions derived from RNA transcripts. First-round RT-PCR used HTBI primers; second-round multiplex PCR followed. TCRdb analysed the multiplex PCR reads with MiXCR anew, one entry per CDR3 protein. The sample carries 620,000 or so distinct CDR3 sequences, roughly 20% recorded once. Sequencing was done on a sample of peripheral blood. The source of these receptors is a woman aged 18 to 35 with stable Graves' hyperthyroidism. Some clones in this sample may be carry-over from other donors' samples.

This clonotype showed up just a few times. The junction departs from germline at one end; a sequencing error may be responsible. The genes are TRBV6-2 or TRBV6-3 and TRBJ2-4; D remains ambiguous. The CDR3 has 12 amino acids. Germline CDR1 and CDR2: MNHEY and SVGEGT. The CDR3 loop is CASSYLKNIKYF. CDR3 bases: TGTGCCAGCAGTTACCTTAAAAACATTAAGTACTTC.

This clonotype was recorded at least ten times. The rearrangement uses TRBV28 and TRBJ1-1; D is possibly TRBD1 (5 bases). Deletions cut 6 bases from V and 5 bases from J, with 13 bases between. Germline V gene sequence: CDR1 MDHEN, CDR2 SYDVKM. CDR3 length: 13 residues. CDR3 in DNA: TGTGCCAGCAGAGAGGGGCTGGGGACTGAAGCTTTCTTT. Translated: CASREGLGTEAFF.

The genes are TRBV12-3 or TRBV12-4 and TRBJ1-5; 9 positions match TRBD1. The ends lost 8 bases at V and 7 bases at J; junction bases unmatched: 6. This CDR3 comprises 13 residues. The CDR3 DNA follows: TGTGCCAGCGGGACAGGGTTGGGGCAGCCCCAGCATTTT. Its protein product is CASGTGLGQPQHF.

The CDR3, as DNA: TGTGCCAGCAGTCGAACTCGTAGGGGCGGACTACTTATGAGCTCCTACGAGCAGTACTTC. Encoded protein: CASSRTRRGGLLMSSYEQYF. The chain has TRBV6-4 and TRBJ2-7; D is possibly TRBD2 (6 bases). Trimming took off 5 bases at V and 0 bases at J, with 29 bases between the two ends. Per germline, CDR1 MRHNA and CDR2 SNTAGT. CDR3 length equals 20 residues.

As concerns this clonotype: A much larger clone lies a single base off, so this may be a read error. The V and J genes are TRBV6-2 or TRBV6-3 and TRBJ2-2; D possibly corresponds to TRBD1 (6 bases). Per germline, CDR1 MNHEY and CDR2 SVGEGT. This CDR3 contains 14 residues. The CDR3 region is CASSQGWGTGELCF. The CDR3 nucleotides are TGTGCCAGCAGTCAGGGGTGGGGCACCGGGGAGCTGTGTTTT.

Many counts were recorded for this clonotype. The CDR3 DNA sequence: TGTGCCAGCAGTTTCTCAGGGAGGACCGGGGAGCTGTTTTTT. It is translated as CASSFSGRTGELFF. The chain uses TRBV12-3 or TRBV12-4 and TRBJ2-2, with D possibly matching TRBD2 (6 bases). This CDR3 has 14 residues. V was pared by 3 bases and J by 5 bases, with 10 bases between.

This chain uses TRBV6-1 with TRBJ2-7; TRBD2 agrees at 14 bases. This CDR3 spans 14 amino acids. The germline V gene encodes CDR1 MNHNS and CDR2 SASEGT. With V trimmed by 4 bases and J by 12 bases, 8 bases remained unmatched. Here the CDR3 reads CASSGLGLAGVRYF. CDR3 sequence (DNA): TGTGCCAGCAGTGGATTGGGACTAGCGGGGGTCAGGTACTTC.

This clonotype was recorded at least ten times. The chain carries TRBV20-1 and TRBJ1-6; TRBD1 agrees at 7 bases. Looked up from germline, CDR1 is DFQATT and CDR2 is SNEGSKA (reference sequence). CDR3 size: 12 residues. V trimming: 6 bases; J trimming: 10 bases; junction bases outside the gene matches: 6. The CDR3, as DNA: TGCAGTGCCGGGACAGCTCAGTCACCCCTCCACTTT. Amino acid sequence: CSAGTAQSPLHF.

This clonotype was seen just once. Being one base from a much bigger clone, this may be a read error. The rearrangement links TRBV27 to TRBJ1-2; D not resolved. The V gene's germline CDR1 is MNHEY and CDR2 SMNVEV (reference sequence). The germline V and J ends were trimmed by 6 bases and 4 bases, with 12 bases remaining between them. The CDR3 is made up of 13 amino acids. Here the CDR3 DNA reads TGTGCCAGCAGGCCAAACATGGTCTATGGCTACACCTTC. It codes for CASRPNMVYGYTF.

This clonotype was counted ten times or more. The genes are TRBV28 and TRBJ1-5; D remains unclear. Trimming removed 6 bases at V and 2 bases at J, with 8 bases between. Per the germline V gene, CDR1 is MDHEN and CDR2 is SYDVKM. The CDR3 is made up of 13 amino acids. The CDR3 reads CASSPNGNQPQHF. CDR3 DNA sequence: TGTGCCAGCAGCCCGAACGGCAATCAGCCCCAGCATTTT.